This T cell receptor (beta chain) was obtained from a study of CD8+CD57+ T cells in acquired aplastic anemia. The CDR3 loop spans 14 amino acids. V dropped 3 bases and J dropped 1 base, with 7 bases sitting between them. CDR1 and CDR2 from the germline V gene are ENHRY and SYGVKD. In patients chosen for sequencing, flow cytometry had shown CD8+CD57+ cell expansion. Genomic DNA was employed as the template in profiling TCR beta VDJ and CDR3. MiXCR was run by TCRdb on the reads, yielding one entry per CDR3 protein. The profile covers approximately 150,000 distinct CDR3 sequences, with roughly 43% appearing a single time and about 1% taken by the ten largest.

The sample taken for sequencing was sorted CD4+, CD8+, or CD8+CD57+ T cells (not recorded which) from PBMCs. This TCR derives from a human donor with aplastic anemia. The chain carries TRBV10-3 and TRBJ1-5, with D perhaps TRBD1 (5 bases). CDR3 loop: CAISEGDSNQPQHF. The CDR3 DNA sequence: TGTGCCATCAGTGAAGGGGACAGCAATCAGCCCCAGCATTTT.